Below, 29 T cell receptor beta chains from the same sample are listed, as sequenced in a study of T-cell reconstitution after alpha-beta-depleted transplantation in children. As it was prepared, the TCRbeta library received unique molecular identifiers. TCRdb re-called the PCR reads with MiXCR, one entry per CDR3 protein. This sample has a few hundred thousand distinct CDR3 sequences, with about a quarter found just once. Sequences were derived from PBMCs, sampled before TCRalphabeta/CD19-depleted stem cell transplant. These receptors all stem from a boy younger than two with Wiskott-Aldrich syndrome, due to receive a stem cell transplant.

The V call is TRBV29-1, the J call TRBJ2-5; 14 nucleotides agree with TRBD2. Trimming took 4 bases from V and 10 from J; bases not matched to a gene: 8. Germline V gene sequence: CDR1 SQVTM, CDR2 ANQGSEA. The CDR3 spans 14 residues. CDR3 in amino acids: CSVAGTSGGGDQYF. The CDR3 DNA sequence: TGCAGCGTTGCTGGGACTAGCGGGGGCGGGGACCAGTACTTC.

This chain uses TRBV10-3 with TRBJ2-1; 8 bases line up with TRBD2. With V trimmed by 0 bases and J by 7 bases, 14 bases remained unmatched. CDR1 and CDR2 (germline): ENHRY, SYGVKD. This CDR3 contains 18 residues. The CDR3 region is CAISESFVGRALGNEQFF. DNA of the CDR3: TGTGCCATCAGTGAGTCGTTTGTCGGGAGGGCCCTCGGGAATGAGCAGTTCTTC.

This clonotype came up many times. This chain connects TRBV29-1 to TRBJ2-3; D uncertain. CDR3 length equals 10 residues. Germline V gene lookup returns CDR1 SQVTM and CDR2 ANQGSEA. V gave up 4 bases and J gave up 6 bases, with 5 bases separating them. The CDR3 DNA reads TGCAGCGTTGGGCCCGATACGCAGTATTTT. Its protein product is CSVGPDTQYF.

This chain connects TRBV5-1 to TRBJ2-1; no definite D call. The CDR3 runs to 14 residues. CDR1 SGHRS and CDR2 YFSETQ come from the germline V gene. Trimming pared 6 bases from V and 0 bases from J, leaving 10 bases between. The CDR3: CASNSLSSYNEQFF. CDR3 nucleotides: TGCGCCAGCAATTCTTTGAGCTCCTACAATGAGCAGTTCTTC.

This chain's CDR3 is CATSDFRDYSTDTQYF. In DNA form, the CDR3 reads TGTGCCACCAGTGATTTCCGGGACTACAGCACAGATACGCAGTATTTT. The V gene is TRBV24-1, the J gene TRBJ2-3; TRBD2 agrees at 7 bases. The CDR3 covers 16 residues. Trimming cost V 1 base and J 0 bases; bases outside gene matches: 3. Germline CDR1 KGHDR, CDR2 SFDVKD.

This clonotype was seen once. V and J are TRBV30 and TRBJ1-2; 8 bases map to TRBD1. Germline V gene sequence: CDR1 GTSNPN, CDR2 SVGIG (reference sequence). The CDR3 spans 11 residues. The J segment lost 8 bases and the V segment lost 5 bases, leaving 4 bases of the junction unmatched. The CDR3 loop is CAWGQGDGYTF. The CDR3 nucleotides read TGTGCCTGGGGACAGGGCGACGGCTACACCTTC.

The chain links TRBV11-3 to TRBJ2-3; D unresolved. V lost 5 bases, J lost 1 base, and 13 bases lay in between. The CDR3 sequence is 15 residues long. Germline V gene sequence: CDR1 SGHNT, CDR2 YENEEA. The chain's CDR3 is CASSRRALGTDTQYF. The CDR3 DNA reads as TGTGCCAGCAGCCGTAGGGCACTCGGCACAGATACGCAGTATTTT.

V usage is TRBV7-6 and J usage is TRBJ1-3; D not resolved. The V end was cut by 1 base, the J end by 6 bases, with 4 bases between. Germline CDR1 reads SGHVS; CDR2 reads FNYEAQ. The CDR3 runs 12 residues. The CDR3 DNA follows: TGTGCCAGCAGCTTAGAGGCAAACACCATATATTTT. Encoded protein: CASSLEANTIYF.

This rearrangement joins TRBV20-1 to TRBJ1-5; D is unresolved. Germline V CDR1 and CDR2: DFQATT, SNEGSKA (reference sequence). CDR3 length: 14 amino acids. Trimming left V 6 bases short and J 2 bases short, with 14 bases between. The CDR3 reads CSAKSGQGNQPQHF. CDR3 in DNA: TGCAGTGCAAAAAGCGGGCAGGGCAATCAGCCCCAGCATTTT.

This clonotype was recorded a few times. The CDR3 sequence is CAILGGPYEQYF. CDR3 bases: TGTGCCATCCTAGGGGGTCCCTACGAGCAGTACTTC. The gene calls are TRBV24-1 and TRBJ2-7; a possible D gene is TRBD1 (6 bases). V was pared by 11 bases and J by 2 bases, with 12 bases between. Germline lookup yields CDR1 KGHDR and CDR2 SFDVKD. The CDR3 is 12 residues long.

In this sample, this clonotype turned up a few times. The rearrangement uses TRBV5-1 and TRBJ2-1, with D tentatively TRBD1 or TRBD2 (5 bases each). The V gene's germline CDR1 is SGHRS and CDR2 YFSETQ. The ends were cut back, 1 base at V and 9 bases at J, with 8 bases in the middle. The CDR3 covers 12 residues. CDR3 nucleotide sequence: TGCGCCAGCAGCTTGCAGAGGGGTGAGCAGTTCTTC. Protein: CASSLQRGEQFF.

This clonotype was recorded a few times. This chain uses TRBV6-1 with TRBJ2-2, with D perhaps TRBD1 (6 bases). V lost 7 bases and J 6 bases, leaving 21 bases between the germline ends. The CDR3 contains 16 residues. Germline CDR1 reads MNHNS; CDR2 reads SASEGT. The CDR3 DNA is TGTGCCAGCACCTCTTGGGACAAGTCTCAGTCCGGGGAGCTGTTTTTT. Translating gives CASTSWDKSQSGELFF.

The chain links TRBV3-1 to TRBJ2-7; perhaps TRBD2 as D (6 bases). Germline V CDR1 and CDR2: LGHDT, YNNKEL (reference sequence). Trimming took off 5 bases at V and 2 bases at J, with 19 bases between the two ends. The CDR3 spans 16 residues. The CDR3, as DNA: TGTGCCAGCAGCAGACCGGGACTGCCAAATACCTACGAGCAGTACTTC. Protein: CASSRPGLPNTYEQYF.

The rearrangement links TRBV5-1 to TRBJ2-3, with D possibly being TRBD2 (6 bases). The V end lost 6 bases, the J end lost 4 bases, and 15 bases lay between the germline ends. Per the germline V gene, CDR1 is SGHRS and CDR2 is YFSETQ. CDR3 length: 14 amino acids. CDR3 bases: TGCGCCAGCAACACGGGAGTGGTTGCAGATACGCAGTATTTT. Residues: CASNTGVVADTQYF.

In this sample, this clonotype turned up a few times. CDR3: CASSYGQGPDSPLHF. CDR3 DNA: TGCGCCAGCAGCTACGGACAGGGGCCCGATTCACCCCTCCACTTT. This sequence joins TRBV5-1 and TRBJ1-6, with 9 bases aligning to TRBD1. V lost 3 bases to trimming and J lost 8 bases; unmatched junction nucleotides: 6. Germline-derived CDR1 and CDR2 are SGHRS and YFSETQ. The CDR3 runs to 15 residues.

The rearrangement joins TRBV11-2 to TRBJ2-7; 14 nucleotides agree with TRBD2. Per germline, CDR1 SGHAT and CDR2 FQNNGV. Trimming removed 1 base from V and 2 bases from J; junction bases left unmatched: 7. The length of the CDR3 is 18 residues. CDR3 amino acids: CASSLGIRLAGGAYEQYF. DNA of the CDR3: TGTGCCAGCAGCTTAGGAATTCGACTAGCGGGAGGGGCCTACGAGCAGTACTTC.

The CDR3 sequence is CASSPRQGRNEQFF. CDR3 DNA sequence: TGTGCCAGCAGCCCCCGACAGGGCAGGAATGAGCAGTTCTTC. The rearrangement links TRBV4-2 to TRBJ2-1, with 7 bases that match TRBD1. With V trimmed by 4 bases and J by 7 bases, 7 bases remained unmatched. Germline lookup yields CDR1 LGHNA and CDR2 YNFKEQ. The CDR3 covers 14 residues.

The chain links TRBV20-1 to TRBJ2-7; D gene uncertain. The V and J ends lost 7 bases and 9 bases respectively, with 13 bases between them. Per germline, CDR1 DFQATT and CDR2 SNEGSKA (reference sequence). The CDR3 length is 10 residues. CDR3 sequence (DNA): TGCAGTGAAAATTCCCTGGGGCAGTACTTC. Amino acid sequence: CSENSLGQYF.

This clonotype has more than one count but fewer than ten. This rearrangement joins TRBV7-8 to TRBJ2-7; the match to TRBD2 covers 9 bases. After removal of 6 bases from V and 2 bases from J, the junction contained 17 bases not matched to a gene. CDR1 and CDR2 from the germline V gene are SGHVS and FQNEAQ. The CDR3 covers 18 residues. For the CDR3, the DNA is TGTGCCAGCAGTAAGACGTGGTTGGTGACTAGCGGTACCTACGAGCAGTACTTC. Translating it yields CASSKTWLVTSGTYEQYF. The full variable domain, completed using reference TRBV7-8 and TRBJ2-7, is GAGVSQSPRYKVAKRGQDVALRCDPISGHVSLFWYQQALGQGPEFLTYFQNEAQLDKSGLPSDRFFAERPEGSVSTLKIQRTQQEDSAVYLCASSKTWLVTSGTYEQYFGPGTRLTVT.

V is TRBV5-1 and J is TRBJ2-7, with 10 bases matching TRBD1. This CDR3 spans 16 amino acids. CDR1 is SGHRS, CDR2 YFSETQ, per germline. V lost 2 bases to trimming and J lost 3 bases; unmatched junction nucleotides: 8. The CDR3 is CASSFLAGTGVYEQYF. In nucleotides, the CDR3 is TGCGCCAGCAGCTTCCTTGCCGGGACAGGGGTCTACGAGCAGTACTTC.

This clonotype was counted many times. The rearrangement uses TRBV7-6 and TRBJ1-5; TRBD1 agrees at 7 bases. V was pared by 5 bases and J by 0 bases, with 4 bases of the junction left unmatched. This CDR3 has 15 residues. The germline gives CDR1 SGHVS, CDR2 FNYEAQ. CDR3 nucleotide sequence: TGTGCCAGCAGCCAGGGGACAGATAGCAATCAGCCCCAGCATTTT. Its protein product is CASSQGTDSNQPQHF.

The CDR3 DNA sequence: TGTGCCTGGGGGGGGGACAGGGTGAATGAGCAGTTCTTC. Its translation: CAWGGDRVNEQFF. The J gene is TRBJ2-1, the V gene TRBV30; 9 positions match TRBD1. J gave up 7 bases and V 5 bases, and 6 bases lay outside the gene matches. This CDR3 region has 13 residues. Germline values: CDR1 GTSNPN, CDR2 SVGIG (reference sequence).

This rearrangement joins TRBV5-1 to TRBJ2-7; TRBD1 agrees at 8 bases. Losses at the gene ends were 5 bases for V and 11 bases for J; bases not matched to a gene: 9. Germline V CDR1 and CDR2: SGHRS, YFSETQ. CDR3 length equals 12 residues. CDR3 amino acids: CASSPGTGPEYF. For the CDR3, the DNA is TGCGCCAGCAGTCCTGGGACAGGCCCAGAGTACTTC.

The table lists this clonotype with a few counts. This sequence joins TRBV7-9 and TRBJ2-2; D possibly uses TRBD1 or TRBD2 (5 bases each). V was pared by 7 bases and J by 4 bases, with 13 bases between. Germline V gives CDR1 SEHNR, CDR2 FQNEAQ (reference sequence). The CDR3 has 14 amino acids. CDR3 region: CASNRDPGTGELFF. CDR3 bases: TGTGCCAGCAACCGGGACCCGGGCACCGGGGAGCTGTTTTTT.

The chain carries TRBV20-1 and TRBJ1-1; TRBD1 matches at 8 bases. The V segment lost 3 bases and the J segment 5 bases; nucleotides outside the gene matches: 5. The CDR3 contains 13 residues. CDR1 is DFQATT and CDR2 is SNEGSKA in the germline V gene (reference sequence). CDR3 loop: CSASPTGGTEAFF. CDR3 nucleotide sequence: TGCAGTGCTAGCCCCACAGGGGGAACTGAAGCTTTCTTT.

The chain joins TRBV28 to TRBJ2-3, with 13 bases lining up with TRBD2. Trimming cost V 5 bases and J 6 bases; bases outside gene matches: 5. Per germline, CDR1 MDHEN and CDR2 SYDVKM. This CDR3 has 15 amino acids. The CDR3 nucleotides read TGTGCCAGCAGTGGACTAGCGGGAGTACGGGATACGCAGTATTTT. Translating gives CASSGLAGVRDTQYF.

The V and J genes are TRBV6-5 and TRBJ2-1, with D possibly being TRBD1 or TRBD2 (5 bases each). Germline loops: CDR1 MNHEY, CDR2 SVGAGI. The CDR3 loop spans 14 amino acids. Trimming cost V 1 base and J 6 bases, with 10 bases left between them. This chain's CDR3 is CASSYFGGSNEQFF. The CDR3 bases are TGTGCCAGCAGTTACTTTGGGGGTTCCAATGAGCAGTTCTTC.

This clonotype was found a few times. This rearrangement joins TRBV29-1 to TRBJ2-7; perhaps TRBD2 as D (6 bases). V shed 4 bases and J shed 3 bases, with 13 bases lying between them. There are 13 residues in the CDR3. Per the germline V gene, CDR1 is SQVTM and CDR2 is ANQGSEA. CDR3 in amino acids: CSVGGGEGYEQYF. The CDR3 DNA reads as TGCAGCGTTGGTGGAGGGGAAGGCTACGAGCAGTACTTC.

This clonotype was counted only a few times. V usage is TRBV10-3 and J usage is TRBJ2-7; D is unclear. The CDR3 runs to 14 residues. Per the germline V gene, CDR1 is ENHRY and CDR2 is SYGVKD. Trimming shortened V by 3 bases and J by 0 bases, and 9 bases separated the two germline ends. CDR3 in DNA: TGTGCCATCAGTGAATCGTGGGCCTCCTACGAGCAGTACTTC. It is translated as CAISESWASYEQYF.